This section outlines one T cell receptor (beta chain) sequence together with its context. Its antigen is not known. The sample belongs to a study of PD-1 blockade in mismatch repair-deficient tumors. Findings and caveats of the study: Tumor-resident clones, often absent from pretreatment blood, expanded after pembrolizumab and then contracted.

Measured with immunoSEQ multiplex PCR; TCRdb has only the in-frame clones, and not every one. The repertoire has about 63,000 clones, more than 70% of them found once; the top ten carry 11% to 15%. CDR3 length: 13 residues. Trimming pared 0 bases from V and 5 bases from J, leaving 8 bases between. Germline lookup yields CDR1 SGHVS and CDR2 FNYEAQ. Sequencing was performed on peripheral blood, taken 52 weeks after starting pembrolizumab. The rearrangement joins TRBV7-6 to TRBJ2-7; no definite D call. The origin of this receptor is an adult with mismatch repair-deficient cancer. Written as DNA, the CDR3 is TGTGCCAGCAGCTTAGCTCGTGGCCACGAGCAGTACTTC. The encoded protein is CASSLARGHEQYF.